This T cell receptor (beta chain) was sequenced during a study of T cell repertoires in ileal Crohn's disease. Study information: Operated complications were stricturing disease (around 61%) and penetrating disease (about 40%).

The time point here: neoterminal ileum biopsy at postoperative endoscopy, about 6 months after surgery. Germline V lookup: CDR1 LNHDA, CDR2 SQIVND (reference sequence). V was cut by 7 bases and J by 5 bases, with 15 bases left in between. This CDR3 spans 14 amino acids. Generated by immunoSEQ multiplex PCR, the TCRdb table keeps only in-frame clones and is missing some. The table lists about 59,000 clones, less than 90% of them singletons. The clonotype originates from an adult with Crohn's disease. The chain joins TRBV19 to TRBJ1-3; no reliable D call. Sequenced: ileal tissue. Here the CDR3 reads CASTRKADRNTIYF. The CDR3 nucleotides read TGTGCCAGTACCAGGAAGGCAGACCGAAACACCATATATTTT.